This T cell receptor beta chain was retrieved from a study of control samples from healthy donors and cancer patients. Produced via immunoSEQ multiplex PCR; TCRdb's table is partial and in-frame only. The repertoire holds 13,000 to 15,000 clones, approximately 75% seen once, with approximately 17% in the top ten. The V and J ends lost 3 bases and 4 bases respectively, with 9 bases between them. CDR3 size: 13 residues. CDR1 and CDR2 (germline): MNHNS, SASEGT. This chain links TRBV6-1 with TRBJ1-2, with a tentative D call TRBD1 (6 bases). This TCR came from a female donor with lung cancer. Material for sequencing was formalin-fixed, paraffin-embedded tissue. The CDR3 reads CASSDQGTYGYTF. CDR3 coding DNA: TGTGCCAGCAGTGACCAGGGGACCTATGGCTACACCTTC.